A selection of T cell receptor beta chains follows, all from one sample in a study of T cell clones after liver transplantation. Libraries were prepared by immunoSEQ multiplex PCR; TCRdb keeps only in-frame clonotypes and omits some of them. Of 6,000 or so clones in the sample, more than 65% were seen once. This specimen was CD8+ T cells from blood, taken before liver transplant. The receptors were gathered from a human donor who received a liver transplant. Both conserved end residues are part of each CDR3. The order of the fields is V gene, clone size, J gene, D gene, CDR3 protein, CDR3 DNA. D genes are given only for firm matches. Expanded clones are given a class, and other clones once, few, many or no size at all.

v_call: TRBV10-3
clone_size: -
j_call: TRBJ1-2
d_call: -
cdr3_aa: CAISTGIYGYTF
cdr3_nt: TGTGCCATCAGCACAGGAATTTATGGCTACACCTTC

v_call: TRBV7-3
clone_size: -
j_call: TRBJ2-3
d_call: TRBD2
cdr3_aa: CASSLGTSGLDTQYF
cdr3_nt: TGTGCCAGCAGCTTAGGGACTAGCGGATTAGATACGCAGTATTTT

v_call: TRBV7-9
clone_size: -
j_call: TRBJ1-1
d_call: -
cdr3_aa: CASSLSGMAFF
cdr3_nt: TGTGCCAGCAGCTTATCAGGGATGGCTTTCTTT

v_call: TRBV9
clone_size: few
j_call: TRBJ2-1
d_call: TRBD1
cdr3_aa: CASSGSRATGGRGSYNEQFF
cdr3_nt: TGTGCCAGCAGCGGTAGCCGGGCCACAGGGGGTCGGGGCTCCTACAATGAGCAGTTCTTC

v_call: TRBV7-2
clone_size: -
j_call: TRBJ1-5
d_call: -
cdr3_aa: CASSLSGGRRQPQHF
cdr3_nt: TGTGCCAGCAGCTTAAGCGGCGGGCGGAGGCAGCCCCAGCATTTT

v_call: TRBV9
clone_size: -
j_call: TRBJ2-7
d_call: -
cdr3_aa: CASSPPNSHEQYF
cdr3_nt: TGTGCCAGCAGCCCACCGAACTCCCACGAGCAGTACTTC

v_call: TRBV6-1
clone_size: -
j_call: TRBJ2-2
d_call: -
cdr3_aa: CASNKLETGELFF
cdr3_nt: TGTGCCAGCAACAAACTAGAGACCGGGGAGCTGTTTTTT

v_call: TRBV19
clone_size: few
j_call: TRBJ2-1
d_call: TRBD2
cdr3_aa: CASSTTSGSYNEQFF
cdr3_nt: TGTGCCAGTAGCACTACTAGCGGGAGTTACAATGAGCAGTTCTTC

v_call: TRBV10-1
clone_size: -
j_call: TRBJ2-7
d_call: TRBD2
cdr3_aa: CASSEFSLAGDHEQYF
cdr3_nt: TGCGCCAGCAGTGAGTTTAGCCTAGCGGGGGACCACGAGCAGTACTTC

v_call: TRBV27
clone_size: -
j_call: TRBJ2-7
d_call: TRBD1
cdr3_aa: CASSQGQGTEQYF
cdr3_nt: TGTGCCAGCAGTCAAGGACAGGGGACCGAGCAGTACTTC

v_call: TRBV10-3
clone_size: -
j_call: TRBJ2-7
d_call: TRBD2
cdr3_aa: CASQEGLAGDDAYEQYF
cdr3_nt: TGTGCCAGCCAAGAAGGACTAGCGGGAGATGATGCCTACGAGCAGTACTTC

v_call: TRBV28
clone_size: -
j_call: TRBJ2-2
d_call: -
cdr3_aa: CASRSGAGELFF
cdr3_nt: TGTGCCAGCAGATCAGGGGCCGGGGAGCTGTTTTTT

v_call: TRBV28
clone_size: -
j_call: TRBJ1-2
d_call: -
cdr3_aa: CASSLGQLGYTF
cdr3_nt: TGTGCCAGCAGTTTAGGGCAGCTTGGCTACACCTTC

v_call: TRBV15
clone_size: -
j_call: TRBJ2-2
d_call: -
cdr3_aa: CATANSGSYTGELFF
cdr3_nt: TGTGCCACCGCTAATTCGGGGTCGTACACCGGGGAGCTGTTTTTT

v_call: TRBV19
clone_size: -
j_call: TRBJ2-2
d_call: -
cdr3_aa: CASQEGTTGELFF
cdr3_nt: TGTGCCAGTCAAGAGGGTACGACCGGGGAGCTGTTTTTT

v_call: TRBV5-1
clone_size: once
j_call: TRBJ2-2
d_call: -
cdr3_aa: CASSLTVGSFVGELFF
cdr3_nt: TGCGCCAGCAGCTTGACGGTTGGTAGCTTTGTCGGGGAGCTGTTTTTT

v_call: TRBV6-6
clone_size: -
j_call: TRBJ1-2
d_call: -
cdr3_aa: CASSGLGSNYGYTF
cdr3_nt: TGTGCCAGCAGCGGGCTAGGGTCTAACTATGGCTACACCTTC

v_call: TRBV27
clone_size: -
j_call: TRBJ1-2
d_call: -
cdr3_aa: CAALGSYGYTF
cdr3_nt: TGTGCCGCCCTGGGGTCTTATGGCTACACCTTC

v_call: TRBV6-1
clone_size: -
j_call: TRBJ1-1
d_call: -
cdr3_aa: CASRGADLKAFF
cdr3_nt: TGTGCCAGTCGCGGGGCTGACCTGAAAGCTTTCTTT

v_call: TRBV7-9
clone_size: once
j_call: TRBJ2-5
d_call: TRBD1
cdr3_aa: CASSSQGGETQYF
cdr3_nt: TGTGCCAGCAGCTCACAGGGGGGCGAGACCCAGTACTTC

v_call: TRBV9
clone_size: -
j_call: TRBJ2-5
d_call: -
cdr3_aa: CASSLDNQETQYF
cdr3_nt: TGTGCCAGCAGCCTTGACAACCAAGAGACCCAGTACTTC

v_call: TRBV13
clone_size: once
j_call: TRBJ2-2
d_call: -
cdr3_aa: CASRQGGNTGELFF
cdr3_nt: TGTGCCAGCAGACAAGGGGGGAACACCGGGGAGCTGTTTTTT

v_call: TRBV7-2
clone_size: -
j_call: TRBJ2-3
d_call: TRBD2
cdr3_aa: CASSSTSGLDTQYF
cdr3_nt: TGTGCCAGCAGCTCCACTAGCGGGCTAGATACGCAGTATTTT

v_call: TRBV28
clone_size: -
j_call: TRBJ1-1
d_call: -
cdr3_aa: CASSFLNTEAFF
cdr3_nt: TGTGCCAGCAGTTTTTTGAACACTGAAGCTTTCTTT

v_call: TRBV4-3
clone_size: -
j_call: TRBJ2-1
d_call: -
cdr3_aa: CASSQDRAGEQFF
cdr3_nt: TGCGCCAGCAGCCAAGACAGGGCGGGTGAGCAGTTCTTC

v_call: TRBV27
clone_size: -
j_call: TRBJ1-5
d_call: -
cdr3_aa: CASSSGYNQPQHF
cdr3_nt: TGTGCCAGCAGTTCAGGATACAATCAGCCCCAGCATTTT

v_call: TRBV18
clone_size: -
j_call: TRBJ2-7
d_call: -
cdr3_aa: CASSPPFSLYEQYF
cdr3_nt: TGTGCCAGCTCACCACCCTTTAGCCTGTACGAGCAGTACTTC

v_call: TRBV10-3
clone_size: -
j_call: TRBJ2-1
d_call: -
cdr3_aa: CAISETDWEQFF
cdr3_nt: TGTGCCATCAGTGAGACCGATTGGGAGCAGTTCTTC

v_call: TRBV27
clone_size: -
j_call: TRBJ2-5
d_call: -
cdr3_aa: CASRGLETQYF
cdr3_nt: TGTGCCAGCCGAGGGTTAGAGACCCAGTACTTC

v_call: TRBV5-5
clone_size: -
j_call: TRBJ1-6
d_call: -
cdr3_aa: CASSFQTEGTYNSPLHF
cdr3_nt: TGTGCCAGCAGTTTCCAGACAGAAGGGACCTACAATTCACCCCTCCACTTT